This T cell receptor beta chain was recovered during a study of CD8 T cells in Susac syndrome. Germline lookup yields CDR1 ENHRY and CDR2 SYGVKD. The CDR3 has 15 residues. V lost 7 bases to trimming and J lost 8 bases, with 18 bases between them. Random hexamers primed reverse transcription of about 0.45 to 1 ug RNA. Amplification of TCR beta CDR3 by immunoSEQ multiplex PCR spanned 54 Vbeta and 13 Jbeta. TCRdb called the immunoSEQ multiplex PCR reads again in MiXCR, with one record for every CDR3 protein. The sample holds about 430,000 distinct CDR3 sequences, around 85% seen once. CD8+ and CD4+ blood T cells underwent TCR beta sequencing. In the multiple sclerosis control group, patients were treatment-naive and had stable or active relapsing-remitting disease. Negative isolation was used for CD8+ and CD4+ T cells and FACS enrichment for TEMRA cells.

Sequenced input: CD8+ T cells from PBMCs. The TCR was taken from a human donor with multiple sclerosis. V and J are TRBV10-3 and TRBJ1-6; D is ambiguous. CDR3: CAITSSVAADSPLHF. The DNA for the CDR3 is TGTGCCATCACCTCTAGTGTCGCGGCGGATTCACCCCTCCACTTT.